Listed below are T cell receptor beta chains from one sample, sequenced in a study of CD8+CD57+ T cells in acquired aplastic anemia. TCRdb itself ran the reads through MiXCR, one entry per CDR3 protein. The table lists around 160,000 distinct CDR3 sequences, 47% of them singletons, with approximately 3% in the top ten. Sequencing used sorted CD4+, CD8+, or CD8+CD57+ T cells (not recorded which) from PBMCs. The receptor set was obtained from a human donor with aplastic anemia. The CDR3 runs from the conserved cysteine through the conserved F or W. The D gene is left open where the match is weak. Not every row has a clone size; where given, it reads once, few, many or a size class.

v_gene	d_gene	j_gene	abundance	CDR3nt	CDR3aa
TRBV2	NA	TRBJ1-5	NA	TGTGCCAGCAGTGATTCAGCGAATCAGCCCCAGCATTTT	CASSDSANQPQHF
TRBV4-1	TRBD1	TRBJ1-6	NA	TGCGCCAGCAGCCACGAGGACAGGGACGACTCACCCCTCCACTTT	CASSHEDRDDSPLHF
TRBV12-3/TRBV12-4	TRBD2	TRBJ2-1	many	TGTGCCAGCAGCACTACGGGACTAGCCACAATCAATGAGCAGTTCTTC	CASSTTGLATINEQFF
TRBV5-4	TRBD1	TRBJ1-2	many	TGTGCCAGCAGCTTTTCAGGACAGGGGTTTAATGGCTACACCTTC	CASSFSGQGFNGYTF
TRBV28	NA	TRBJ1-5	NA	TGTGCCACCAACCTCCGGGGGTGGAATCAGCCCCAGCATTTT	CATNLRGWNQPQHF
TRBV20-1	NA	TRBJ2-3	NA	TGCAGTGCTAGGGGACTTTCTAGCACAGATACGCAGTATTTT	CSARGLSSTDTQYF
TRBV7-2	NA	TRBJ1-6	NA	TGTGCCAGCAGCGGGACAAGCTATAATTCACCCCTCCACTTT	CASSGTSYNSPLHF
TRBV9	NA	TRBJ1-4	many	TGTGCCAGCAGCGTAGGCTCGGGTTACAGCAGCAACGATGAAAAACTGTTTTTT	CASSVGSGYSSNDEKLFF
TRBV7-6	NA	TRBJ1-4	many	TGTGCCAGCAGCTCGGACAGTACTAACGCCAGACTGTTTTTT	CASSSDSTNARLFF
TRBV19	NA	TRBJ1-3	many	TGTGCCAGTGCCCAGGGGCAGGGCACCATATATTTT	CASAQGQGTIYF
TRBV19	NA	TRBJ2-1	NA	TGTGCCAGTAGTATAGGTTACAGGGATAGTGAGCAGTTCTTC	CASSIGYRDSEQFF
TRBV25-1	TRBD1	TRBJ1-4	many	TGTGCCAGCAGTGAAGGGACAGGGGGATTAGCTAATGAAAAACTGTTTTTT	CASSEGTGGLANEKLFF
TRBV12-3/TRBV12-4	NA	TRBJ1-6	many	TGTGCCAGCAGTGCGTTAGAGGGGAATTCACCCCTCCACTTT	CASSALEGNSPLHF
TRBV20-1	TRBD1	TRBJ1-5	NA	TGCAGTGCTGGTACAGGGGGCAATCAGCCCCAGCATTTT	CSAGTGGNQPQHF
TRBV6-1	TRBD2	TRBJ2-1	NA	TGTGCCAGCTCACCGGGACTAGCAGTGGGTGACAATGAGCAGTTCTTC	CASSPGLAVGDNEQFF
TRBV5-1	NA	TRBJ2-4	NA	TGCGCCAGCAGCAGCTCGACAGGGGAGGGACGCATAGCCAAAAACATTCAGTACTTC	CASSSSTGEGRIAKNIQYF
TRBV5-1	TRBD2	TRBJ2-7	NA	TGCGCCAGCAGCTTTTCCGCAGCGGGGGCCCTAAGCTCCTACGAGCAGTACTTC	CASSFSAAGALSSYEQYF
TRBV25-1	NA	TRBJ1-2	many	TGTGCCAGCAGTGCCGGGGGGGAAGGGAAAGGTGGCTACACCTTC	CASSAGGEGKGGYTF
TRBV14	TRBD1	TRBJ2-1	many	TGTGCCAGCAGCAAAGAAACAGGGGGATTTTTAAATGAGCAGTTCTTC	CASSKETGGFLNEQFF
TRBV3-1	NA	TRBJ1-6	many	TGTGCCAGCAGCACCTCGGACGGGGGGTTGTCACCCCTCCACTTT	CASSTSDGGLSPLHF
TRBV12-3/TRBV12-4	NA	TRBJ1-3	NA	TGTGCCAGCACCCTTTGGGGGGCTGGAAGCACCATATATTTT	CASTLWGAGSTIYF
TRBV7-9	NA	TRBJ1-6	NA	TGTGCCAGCAGCTTAGCGGAGGAATCACCCCTCCACTTT	CASSLAEESPLHF
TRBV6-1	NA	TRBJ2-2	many	TGTGCCAGCAGTCGTGACATCACCGGGGAGCTGTTTTTT	CASSRDITGELFF
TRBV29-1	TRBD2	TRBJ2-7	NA	TGCAGCGTTGTAGCTAGCGGGAGTTACGAGCAGTACTTC	CSVVASGSYEQYF
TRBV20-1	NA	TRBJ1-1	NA	TGCAGTGCTAGAGGCGTATTGTACACTGAAGCTTTCTTT	CSARGVLYTEAFF
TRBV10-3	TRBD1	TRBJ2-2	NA	TGTGCCATCAGTCCTAAGGGACAGGGGGCCGGGGAGCTGTTTTTT	CAISPKGQGAGELFF
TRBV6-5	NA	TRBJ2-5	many	TGTGCCAGCAGTTACGTGGGGACAGAGACCCAGTACTTC	CASSYVGTETQYF
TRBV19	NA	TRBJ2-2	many	TGTGCCAGTAGAAGGGGCACCGGGGAGCTGTTTTTT	CASRRGTGELFF
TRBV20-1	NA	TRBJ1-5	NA	TGCAGTGCTAGAGCCGTGGGGGATAGCAATCAGCCCCAGCATTTT	CSARAVGDSNQPQHF
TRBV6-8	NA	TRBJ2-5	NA	TGTGCCAGCAGTAGTTCGCGGGGAGAGACCCAGTACTTC	CASSSSRGETQYF
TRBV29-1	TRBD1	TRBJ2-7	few	TGCAGCGTTGTCTCCGGGACAGCCTACGAGCAGTACTTC	CSVVSGTAYEQYF
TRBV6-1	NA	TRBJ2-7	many	TGTGCCAGCAGTGAATTTGGGGCCTACGAGCAGTACTTC	CASSEFGAYEQYF
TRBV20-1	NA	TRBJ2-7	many	TGCAGTGCTAGAGATGATCGGGGGAAGGGTATAATCTACGAGCAGTACTTC	CSARDDRGKGIIYEQYF
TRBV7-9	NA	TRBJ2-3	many	TGTGCCAGCAGCTTAATACGGAGGGGGCACACAGATACGCAGTATTTT	CASSLIRRGHTDTQYF
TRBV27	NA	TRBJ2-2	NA	TGTGCCAGCAGTTTATTTACGGACGGGGAGCTGTTTTTT	CASSLFTDGELFF
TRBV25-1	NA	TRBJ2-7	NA	TGTGCCAGCCTCCTCCGGGGGCAGGGCGTCTATCGGCAGTACTTC	CASLLRGQGVYRQYF
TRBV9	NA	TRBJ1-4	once	TGTGCCAGCAGCGTAGTAGTTGAGGAAAAACTGTTTTTT	CASSVVVEEKLFF
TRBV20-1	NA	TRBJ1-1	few	TGCAGTGCTAGAGATTTAAGTTTGCGGACAGAGGGGTTCGGCACTGAAGCTTTCTTT	CSARDLSLRTEGFGTEAFF
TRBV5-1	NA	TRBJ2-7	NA	TGCGCCAGCAGGGAGGGGGATGGGAGCTACGAGCAGTACTTC	CASREGDGSYEQYF
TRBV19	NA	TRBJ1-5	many	TGTGCCAGTACCAACTCAGGATATAGCAATCAGCCCCAGCATTTT	CASTNSGYSNQPQHF
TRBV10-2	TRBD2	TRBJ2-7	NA	TGCGCCAGCAGCCAAGCGGGACTCGTCTACGAGCAGTACTTC	CASSQAGLVYEQYF
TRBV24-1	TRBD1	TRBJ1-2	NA	TGTGCCACCAGTGATACAGCGGACAGGGGTGATGGCTACACCTTC	CATSDTADRGDGYTF
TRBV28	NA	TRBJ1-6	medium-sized	TGTGCCAGCAGTCTCACGTTTAATTCACCCCTCCACTTT	CASSLTFNSPLHF
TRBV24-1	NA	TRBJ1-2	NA	TGTGCCACCAGTAGGGAAGGTCATGGCTACACCTTC	CATSREGHGYTF
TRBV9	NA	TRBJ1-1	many	TGTGCCAGCAGCGTAGACGGAGATCCTAACACTGAAGCTTTCTTT	CASSVDGDPNTEAFF
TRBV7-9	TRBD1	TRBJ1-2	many	TGTGCCAGCAGCTTGGGACAGGGTAATGGCTACACCTTC	CASSLGQGNGYTF
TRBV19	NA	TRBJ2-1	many	TGTGCCAGTAGCACCCAGCCCACCTCCTACAATGAGCAGTTCTTC	CASSTQPTSYNEQFF
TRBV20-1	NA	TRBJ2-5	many	TGCAGTGCTAGGTCTGCAGGATGGGCGGAGACCCAGTACTTC	CSARSAGWAETQYF